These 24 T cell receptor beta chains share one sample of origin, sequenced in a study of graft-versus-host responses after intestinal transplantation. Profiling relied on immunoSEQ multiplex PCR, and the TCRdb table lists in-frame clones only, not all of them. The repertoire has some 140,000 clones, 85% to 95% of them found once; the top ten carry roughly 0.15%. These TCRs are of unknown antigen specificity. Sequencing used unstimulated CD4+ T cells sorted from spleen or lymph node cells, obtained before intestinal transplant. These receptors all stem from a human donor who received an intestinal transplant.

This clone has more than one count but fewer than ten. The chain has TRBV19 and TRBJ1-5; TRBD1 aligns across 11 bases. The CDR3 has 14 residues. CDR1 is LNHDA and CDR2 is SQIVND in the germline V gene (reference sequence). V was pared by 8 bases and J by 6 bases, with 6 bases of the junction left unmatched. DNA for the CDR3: TGTGCCAGTTGCGGGACAGGGGGACGTCAGCCCCAGCATTTT. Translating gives CASCGTGGRQPQHF.

DNA for the CDR3: TGCAGCGCCGGGACCCAAGGAAACACCATATATTTT. Protein sequence: CSAGTQGNTIYF. The rearrangement links TRBV29-1 to TRBJ1-3, with D maybe TRBD1 (5 bases). There are 12 residues in the CDR3. Trimming cost V 7 bases and J 4 bases, with 11 bases left between them. Germline assignment: CDR1 SQVTM and CDR2 ANQGSEA. The whole variable domain, filled in from reference TRBV29-1 and TRBJ1-3, reads SAVISQKPSRDICQRGTSLTIQCQVDSQVTMMFWYRQQPGQSLTLIATANQGSEATYESGFVIDKFPISRPNLTFSTLTVSNMSPEDSSIYLCSAGTQGNTIYFGEGSWLTVV.

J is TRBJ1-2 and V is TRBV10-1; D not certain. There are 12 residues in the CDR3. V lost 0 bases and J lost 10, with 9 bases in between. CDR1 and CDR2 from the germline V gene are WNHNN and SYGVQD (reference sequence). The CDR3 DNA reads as TGCGCCAGCAGTGAGTCGAATATCCCCTACACCTTC. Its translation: CASSESNIPYTF.

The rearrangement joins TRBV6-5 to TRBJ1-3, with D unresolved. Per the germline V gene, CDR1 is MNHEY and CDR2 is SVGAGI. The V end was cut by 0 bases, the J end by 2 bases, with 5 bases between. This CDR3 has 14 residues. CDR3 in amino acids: CASSYSGTGNTIYF. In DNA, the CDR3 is TGTGCCAGCAGTTACTCAGGAACTGGAAACACCATATATTTT.

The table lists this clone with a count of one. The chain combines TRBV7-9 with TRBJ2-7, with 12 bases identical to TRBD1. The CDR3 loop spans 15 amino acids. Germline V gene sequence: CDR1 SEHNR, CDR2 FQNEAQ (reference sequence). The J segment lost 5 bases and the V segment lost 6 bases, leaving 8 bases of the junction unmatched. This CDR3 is CASSRDRGLFDEQYF. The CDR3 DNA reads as TGTGCCAGCAGTCGGGACAGGGGGCTTTTCGACGAGCAGTACTTC.

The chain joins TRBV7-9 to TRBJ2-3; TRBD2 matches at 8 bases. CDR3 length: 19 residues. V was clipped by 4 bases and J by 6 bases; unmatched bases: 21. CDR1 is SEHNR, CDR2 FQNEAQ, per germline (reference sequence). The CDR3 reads CASSSRSGLLGLGEDTQYF. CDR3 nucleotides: TGTGCCAGCAGCTCAAGATCGGGACTCCTGGGACTAGGTGAGGATACGCAGTATTTT.

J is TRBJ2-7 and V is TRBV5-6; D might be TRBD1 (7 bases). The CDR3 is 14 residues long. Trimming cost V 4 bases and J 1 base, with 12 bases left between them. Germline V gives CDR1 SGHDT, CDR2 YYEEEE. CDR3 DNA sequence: TGTGCCAGCAGCAAGGGGGCGGGGTCCTACGAGCAGTACTTC. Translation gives CASSKGAGSYEQYF.

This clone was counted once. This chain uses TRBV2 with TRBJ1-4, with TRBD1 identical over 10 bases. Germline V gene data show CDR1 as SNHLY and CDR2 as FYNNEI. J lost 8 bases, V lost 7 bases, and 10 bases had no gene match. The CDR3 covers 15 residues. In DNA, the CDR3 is TGTGCCAGCAAAGGACAGGGGGTATATCTAGAAAAACTGTTTTTT. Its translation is CASKGQGVYLEKLFF. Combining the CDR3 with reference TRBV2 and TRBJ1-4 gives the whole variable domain EPEVTQTPSHQVTQMGQEVILRCVPISNHLYFYWYRQILGQKVEFLVSFYNNEISEKSEIFDDQFSVERPDGSNFTLKIRSTKLEDSAMYFCASKGQGVYLEKLFFGSGTQLSVL.

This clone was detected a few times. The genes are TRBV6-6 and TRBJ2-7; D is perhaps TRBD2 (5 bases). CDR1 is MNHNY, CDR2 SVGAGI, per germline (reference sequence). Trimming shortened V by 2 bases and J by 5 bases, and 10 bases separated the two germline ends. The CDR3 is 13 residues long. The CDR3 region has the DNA TGTGCCAGCAGTTACGGACTGTTGAACGAGCAGTACTTC. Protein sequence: CASSYGLLNEQYF.

The DNA for the CDR3 is TGTGCCAGCAGCCTTACGGAGACCCAGTACTTC. This gives the protein CASSLTETQYF. This chain connects TRBV7-9 to TRBJ2-5; D remains ambiguous. This CDR3 has 11 amino acids. The germline V gene has CDR1 SEHNR and CDR2 FQNEAQ (reference sequence). V was shortened by 5 bases and J by 5 bases, with 6 bases between the two germline ends.

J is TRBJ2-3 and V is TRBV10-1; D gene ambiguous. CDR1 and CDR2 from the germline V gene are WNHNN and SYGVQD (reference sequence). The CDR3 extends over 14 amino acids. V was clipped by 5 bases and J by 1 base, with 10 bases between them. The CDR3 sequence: CASSTGFGTDTQYF. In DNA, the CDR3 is TGCGCCAGCAGTACGGGTTTCGGCACAGATACGCAGTATTTT.

The CDR3 DNA sequence: TGTGCCAGCAGACCCCCTGGACATGACACTGAAGCTTTCTTT. The encoded protein is CASRPPGHDTEAFF. V is TRBV4-2 and J is TRBJ1-1, with D perhaps matching TRBD1 (5 bases). The CDR3 runs 14 residues. V was shortened by 6 bases and J by 3 bases, with 14 bases between the two germline ends. Germline lookup yields CDR1 LGHNA and CDR2 YNFKEQ.

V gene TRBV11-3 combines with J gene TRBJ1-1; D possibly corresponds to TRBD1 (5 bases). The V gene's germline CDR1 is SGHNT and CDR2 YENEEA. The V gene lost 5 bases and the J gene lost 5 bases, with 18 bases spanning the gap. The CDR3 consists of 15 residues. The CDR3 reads CASSGQKTGDTEAFF. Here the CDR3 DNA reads TGTGCCAGCAGCGGTCAAAAAACAGGAGATACTGAAGCTTTCTTT.

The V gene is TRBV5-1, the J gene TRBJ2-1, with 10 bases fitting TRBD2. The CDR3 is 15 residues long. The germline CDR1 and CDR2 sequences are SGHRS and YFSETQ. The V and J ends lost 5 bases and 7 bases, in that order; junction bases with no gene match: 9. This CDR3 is CASRDGTSEANEQFF. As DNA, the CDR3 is TGCGCCAGCAGGGACGGGACTAGCGAAGCGAATGAGCAGTTCTTC.

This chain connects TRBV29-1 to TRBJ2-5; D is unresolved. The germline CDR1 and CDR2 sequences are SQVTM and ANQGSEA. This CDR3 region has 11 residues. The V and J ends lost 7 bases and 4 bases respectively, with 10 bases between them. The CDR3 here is CSASLAETQYF. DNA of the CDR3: TGCAGCGCCTCCTTAGCAGAGACCCAGTACTTC.

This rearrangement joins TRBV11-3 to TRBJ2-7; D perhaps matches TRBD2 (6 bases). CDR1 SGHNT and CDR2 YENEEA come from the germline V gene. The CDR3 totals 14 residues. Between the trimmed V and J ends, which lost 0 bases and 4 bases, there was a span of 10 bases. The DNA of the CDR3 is TGTGCCAGCAGCTTAGATTGGGGGAGGTACGAGCAGTACTTC. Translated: CASSLDWGRYEQYF.

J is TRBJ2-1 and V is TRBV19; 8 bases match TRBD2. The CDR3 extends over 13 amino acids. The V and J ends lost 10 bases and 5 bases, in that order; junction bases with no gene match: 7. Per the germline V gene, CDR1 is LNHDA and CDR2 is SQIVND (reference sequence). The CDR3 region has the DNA TGTGCCACTGGACTAGCTCCTAACAATGAGCAGTTCTTC. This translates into CATGLAPNNEQFF.

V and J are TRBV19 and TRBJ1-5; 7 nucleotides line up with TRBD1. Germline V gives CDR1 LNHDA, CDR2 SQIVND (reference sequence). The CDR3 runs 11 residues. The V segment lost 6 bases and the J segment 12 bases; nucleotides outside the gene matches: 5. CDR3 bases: TGTGCCAGTAGGAGGGACAGTAACCAGCATTTT. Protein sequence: CASRRDSNQHF.

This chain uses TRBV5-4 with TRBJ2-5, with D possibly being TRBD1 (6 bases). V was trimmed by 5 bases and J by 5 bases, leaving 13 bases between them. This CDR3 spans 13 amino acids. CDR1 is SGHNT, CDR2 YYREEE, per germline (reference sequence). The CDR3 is CASRVQGGETQYF. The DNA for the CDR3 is TGTGCCAGCAGGGTACAGGGTGGGGAGACCCAGTACTTC.

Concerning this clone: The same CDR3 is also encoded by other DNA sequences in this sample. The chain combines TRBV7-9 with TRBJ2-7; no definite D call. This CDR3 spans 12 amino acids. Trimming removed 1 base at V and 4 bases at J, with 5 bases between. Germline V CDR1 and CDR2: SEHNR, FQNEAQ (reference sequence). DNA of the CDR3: TGTGCCAGCAGCTTAGGGGTATACGAGCAGTACTTC. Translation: CASSLGVYEQYF.

The CDR3 reads CSAPGYGTQYF. The CDR3, as DNA: TGCAGTGCCCCGGGGTACGGTACGCAGTATTTT. This rearrangement joins TRBV20-1 to TRBJ2-3; a weak D match, TRBD2 (5 bases). The CDR3 contains 11 residues. V lost 6 bases and J lost 8, with 12 bases in between. CDR1 is DFQATT and CDR2 is SNEGSKA in the germline V gene (reference sequence).

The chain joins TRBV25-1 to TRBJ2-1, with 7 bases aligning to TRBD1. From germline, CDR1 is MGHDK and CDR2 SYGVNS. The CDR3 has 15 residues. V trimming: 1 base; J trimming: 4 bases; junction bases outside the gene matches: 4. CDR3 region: CASSEFTGDYNEQFF. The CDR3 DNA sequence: TGTGCCAGCAGTGAATTTACAGGGGATTACAATGAGCAGTTCTTC.

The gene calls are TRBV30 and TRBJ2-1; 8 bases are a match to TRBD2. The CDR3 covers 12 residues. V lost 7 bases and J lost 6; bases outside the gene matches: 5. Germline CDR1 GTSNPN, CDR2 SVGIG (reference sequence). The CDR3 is CALTGGGNEQFF. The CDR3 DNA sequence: TGTGCCTTAACGGGGGGGGGCAATGAGCAGTTCTTC.

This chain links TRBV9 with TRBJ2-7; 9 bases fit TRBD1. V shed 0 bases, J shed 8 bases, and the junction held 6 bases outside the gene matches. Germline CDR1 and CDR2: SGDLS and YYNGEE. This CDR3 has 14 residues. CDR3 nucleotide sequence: TGTGCCAGCAGCGTAGGCGACAGGGGGGGAAAGCAGTACTTC. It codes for CASSVGDRGGKQYF.